This T cell receptor beta chain was captured in a study of monozygotic twins with cystic fibrosis. In its sample, this clone was seen once. V gave up 0 bases and J gave up 3 bases, with 6 bases separating them. Looked up from germline, CDR1 is SGDLS and CDR2 is YYNGEE. CDR3 length: 13 residues. Generated by immunoSEQ multiplex PCR, the TCRdb table keeps only in-frame clones and is missing some. The sample gives some 35,000 clones, under 95% of which show up once; approximately 0.19% is in the top ten. Sequenced: blood. The chain links TRBV9 to TRBJ2-5; D unresolved. The receptor comes from a boy younger than 10 with cystic fibrosis. DNA of the CDR3: TGTGCCAGCAGCGTAGGACTGGAAGAGACCCAGTACTTC. Protein product: CASSVGLEETQYF.